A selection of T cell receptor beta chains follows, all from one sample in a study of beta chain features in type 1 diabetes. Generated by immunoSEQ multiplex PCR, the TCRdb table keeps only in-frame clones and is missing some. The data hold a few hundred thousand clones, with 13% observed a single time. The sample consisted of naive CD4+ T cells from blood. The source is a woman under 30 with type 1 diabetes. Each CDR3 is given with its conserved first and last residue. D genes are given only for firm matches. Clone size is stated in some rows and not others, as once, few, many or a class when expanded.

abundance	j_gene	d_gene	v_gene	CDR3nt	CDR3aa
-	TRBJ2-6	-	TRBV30	TGTGCCTGGAAATCCCTGGAGGGGGCCAACGTCCTGACTTTC	CAWKSLEGANVLTF
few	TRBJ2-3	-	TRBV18	TGTGCCAGCTCACCACCGTCCGGGGATACGCAGTATTTT	CASSPPSGDTQYF
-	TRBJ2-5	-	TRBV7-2	TGTGCCAGCAGCTTACAGTACGGGGGTGAGACCCAGTACTTC	CASSLQYGGETQYF
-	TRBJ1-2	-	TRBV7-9	TGTGCCAGCAGCTTAACGGCCTCGGGGGGCTACACCTTC	CASSLTASGGYTF
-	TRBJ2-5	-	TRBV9	TGTGCCAGCAGCCCGGACTACCAAGAGACCCAGTACTTC	CASSPDYQETQYF
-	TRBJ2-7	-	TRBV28	TGTGCCAGCAGTTTTACGGAGACCTACGAGCAGTACTTC	CASSFTETYEQYF
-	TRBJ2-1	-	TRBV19	TGTGCCAGTAGAATCTTCGGGAGCTCCTACAATGAGCAGTTCTTC	CASRIFGSSYNEQFF
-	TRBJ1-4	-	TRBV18	TGTGCCAGCTCACCTAGGTCGGCGGGTGAAAAACTGTTTTTT	CASSPRSAGEKLFF
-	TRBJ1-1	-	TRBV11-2	TGTGCCAGCAGCATCAACAGGGACACTGAAGCTTTCTTT	CASSINRDTEAFF
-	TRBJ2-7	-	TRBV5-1	TGCGCCAGCAGCTTGGGGGGCCGCCTCTCCTACGAGCAGTACTTC	CASSLGGRLSYEQYF
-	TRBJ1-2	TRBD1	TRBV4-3	TGCGCCAGCAGCCAAGAGGACAGGCAAGGCTATGGCTACACCTTC	CASSQEDRQGYGYTF
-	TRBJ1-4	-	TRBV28	TGTGCCATACAGGCTAATGAAAAACTGTTTTTT	CAIQANEKLFF
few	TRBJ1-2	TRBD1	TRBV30	TGTGCCTGGAGTGTACTGGGGACAGGGGGCGGCTACACCTTC	CAWSVLGTGGGYTF
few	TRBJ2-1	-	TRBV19	TGTGCCAGTAGGGCGGAGGTTATCAATGAGCAGTTCTTC	CASRAEVINEQFF
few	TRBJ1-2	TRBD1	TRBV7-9	TGTGCCAGCAGCCTCGTACAGGGGCCCTACACCTTC	CASSLVQGPYTF
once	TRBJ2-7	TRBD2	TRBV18	TGTGCCAGCTCTCGACTAGGGGGCTATGGACTAGCGGGGACCTCCTACGAGCAGTACTTC	CASSRLGGYGLAGTSYEQYF
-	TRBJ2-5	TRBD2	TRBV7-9	TGTGCCAGCAGCCCGGGACTAGCGGTGTACCAAGAGACCCAGTACTTC	CASSPGLAVYQETQYF
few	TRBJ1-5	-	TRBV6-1	TGTGCCAGCACGGGGGGCGGCAATCAGCCCCAGCATTTT	CASTGGGNQPQHF
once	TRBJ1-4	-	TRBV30	TGTGCCTGGAGTGGAGGGTTTAGTGAAAAACTGTTTTTT	CAWSGGFSEKLFF
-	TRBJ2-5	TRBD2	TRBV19	TGTGCCAGTAGTCCATATAGCGGGGAGACCCAGTACTTC	CASSPYSGETQYF
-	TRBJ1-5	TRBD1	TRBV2	TGTGCCAGCAGTGCCCGGACAGGGGGCTGGCAGCCCCAGCATTTT	CASSARTGGWQPQHF
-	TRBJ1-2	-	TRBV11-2	TGTGCCAGCAGCAAGGGGGGGGAGGGCGGCTACACCTTC	CASSKGGEGGYTF
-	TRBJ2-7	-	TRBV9	TGTGCCAGCAGCTCCGGACTACCCTACGAGCAGTACTTC	CASSSGLPYEQYF
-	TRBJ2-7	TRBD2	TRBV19	TGTGCCAGTAGTCTATCCGGGACTAGCGGGATGTACGAGCAGTACTTC	CASSLSGTSGMYEQYF
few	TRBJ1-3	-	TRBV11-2	TGTGCCAGCAGCCAAAAGAGCTCTGGAAACACCATATATTTT	CASSQKSSGNTIYF
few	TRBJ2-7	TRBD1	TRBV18	TGTGCCAGCTCACCCGGGGCAGGGGGCACAGAAGGGGGCTACGAGCAGTACTTC	CASSPGAGGTEGGYEQYF
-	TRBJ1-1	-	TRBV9	TGTGCCAGCAGCGTAGACCTGAGCGACACTGAAGCTTTCTTT	CASSVDLSDTEAFF
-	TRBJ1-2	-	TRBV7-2	TGTGCCAGCAGCTTACAGGTGGGGGGATATGGCTACACCTTC	CASSLQVGGYGYTF
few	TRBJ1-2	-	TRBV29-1	TGCAGCGTTACGGACAGTAACTATGGCTACACCTTC	CSVTDSNYGYTF
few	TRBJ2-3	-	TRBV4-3	TGCGCCAGCAGCCAAGGGCTCAGCACAGATACGCAGTATTTT	CASSQGLSTDTQYF
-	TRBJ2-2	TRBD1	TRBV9	TGTGCCAGCAGCGTGGGAGAGGGACAGTTTACCCTACCTAACACCGGGGAGCTGTTTTTT	CASSVGEGQFTLPNTGELFF
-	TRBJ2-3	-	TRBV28	TGTGCCAGCAGTTTATCGTATAGAGTTGGGGCCACAGATACGCAGTATTTT	CASSLSYRVGATDTQYF
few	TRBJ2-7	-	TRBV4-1	TGCGCCAGCAGCCAAACCTCGTTTGTGGAGGCTTACGAGCAGTACTTC	CASSQTSFVEAYEQYF
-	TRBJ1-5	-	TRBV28	TGTGCCAGCGTACCTGCTGGAGGCAATCAGCCCCAGCATTTT	CASVPAGGNQPQHF
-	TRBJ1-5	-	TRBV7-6	TGTGCCAGCAGCTTGGGGGACATTAGCAATCAGCCCCAGCATTTT	CASSLGDISNQPQHF
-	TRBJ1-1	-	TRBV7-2	TGTGCCAGCAGCTTAGATCTAGGGAGGAGAAGAGCTGAAGCTTTCTTT	CASSLDLGRRRAEAFF
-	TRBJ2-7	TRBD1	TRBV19	TGTGCCAGTAGTATACAGGGGGCCACTGCCTACGAGCAGTACTTC	CASSIQGATAYEQYF
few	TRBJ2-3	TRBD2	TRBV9	TGTGCCAGCAGCGTAGGTGGGACTAGCCCAGATACGCAGTATTTT	CASSVGGTSPDTQYF
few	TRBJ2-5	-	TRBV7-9	TGTGCCAGCAGCGCAGACAGGGACTCACTCCAAGAGACCCAGTACTTC	CASSADRDSLQETQYF
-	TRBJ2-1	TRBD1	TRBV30	TGTGCCTGGTCCCCAGGGGGAGACAGGCAGTTCTTC	CAWSPGGDRQFF
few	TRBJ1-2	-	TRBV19	TGTGCCAGCGAAAAAAGGGGAGGTGGCTACACCTTC	CASEKRGGGYTF
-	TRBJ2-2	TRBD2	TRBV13	TGTGCCAGCAGCCGACTAGCGGGAGGCGGGGAGCTGTTTTTT	CASSRLAGGGELFF
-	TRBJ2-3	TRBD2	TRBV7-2	TGTGCCAGCAGCCCAAGACCCCGACTAGCGGGAGGCTCCACAGATACGCAGTATTTT	CASSPRPRLAGGSTDTQYF
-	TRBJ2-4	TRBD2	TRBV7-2	TGTGCCAGCAGCTTAGCGCCGGCGGGAGGGGACATTCAGTACTTC	CASSLAPAGGDIQYF
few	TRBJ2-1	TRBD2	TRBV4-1	TGCGCCAGCAGCCAGGTGAGCGGGGCTTACGATGAGCAGTTCTTC	CASSQVSGAYDEQFF
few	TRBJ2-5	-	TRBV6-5	TGTGCCAGCAGTTACACCCTGGGGCCGTGGACCCAGTACTTC	CASSYTLGPWTQYF
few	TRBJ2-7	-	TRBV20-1	TGCAGTGCTAGTACGGAGTTCGAGCAGTACTTC	CSASTEFEQYF
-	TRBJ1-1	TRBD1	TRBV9	TGTGCCAGCAGCCCCCTGGGACAGTTGAACACTGAAGCTTTCTTT	CASSPLGQLNTEAFF
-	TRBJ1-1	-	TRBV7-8	TGTGCCAGCAGCTTACGTTCTAACACTGAAGCTTTCTTT	CASSLRSNTEAFF
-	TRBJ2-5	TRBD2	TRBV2	TGTGCCAGCAGTGGTCAGACTAGCGGTGCGCAGACCCAGTACTTC	CASSGQTSGAQTQYF
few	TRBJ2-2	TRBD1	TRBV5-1	TGCGCCAGCAGACCCCCTTACAGGGGTCACACCGGGGAGCTGTTTTTT	CASRPPYRGHTGELFF
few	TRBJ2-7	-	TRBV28	TGTGCCAGCAGCCCGGGATCTCCTAACCCTTACTACGAGCAGTACTTC	CASSPGSPNPYYEQYF
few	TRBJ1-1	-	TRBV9	TGTGCCAGCAGCGCCCAGCCTCGGGTGATGAACACTGAAGCTTTCTTT	CASSAQPRVMNTEAFF